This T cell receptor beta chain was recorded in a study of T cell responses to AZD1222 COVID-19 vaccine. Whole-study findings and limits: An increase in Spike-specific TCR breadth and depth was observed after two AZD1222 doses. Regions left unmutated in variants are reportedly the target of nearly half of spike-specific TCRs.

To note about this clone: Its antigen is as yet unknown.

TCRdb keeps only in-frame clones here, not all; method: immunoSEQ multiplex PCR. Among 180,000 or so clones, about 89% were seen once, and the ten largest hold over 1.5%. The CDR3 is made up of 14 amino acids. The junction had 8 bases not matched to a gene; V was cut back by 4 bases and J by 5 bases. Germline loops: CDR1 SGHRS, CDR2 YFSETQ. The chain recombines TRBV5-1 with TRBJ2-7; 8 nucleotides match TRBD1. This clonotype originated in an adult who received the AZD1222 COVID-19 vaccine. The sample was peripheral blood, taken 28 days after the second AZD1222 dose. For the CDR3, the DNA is TGCGCCAGCAGCCAGAACAGGGGGTATAACGAGCAGTACTTC. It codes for CASSQNRGYNEQYF.